Here is one T cell receptor (beta chain) with its context. Its recognized antigen is unknown. No base quality values were provided; no much bigger clone lies one nucleotide off. Here V drops 2 bases and J drops 1 base, and the junction holds 4 bases not matched to any gene. The CDR3, cysteine through phenylalanine, is 15 amino acids long. Just the 45-base CDR3 DNA is kept, in frame starting at base 1. The germline V gene specifies SGHAT as CDR1 and FQNNGV as CDR2. The immunoSEQ Assay, a bias-controlled multiplex PCR, was used to amplify TCRbeta CDR3 regions from genomic DNA. The authors' pipeline ran thus. Nucleated cell counts per sample were estimated from amplification of reference gene primers within the assay. To quantify the absolute abundance of each unique TCRbeta CDR3 rearrangement, sequence reads were collapsed and filtered. Productive Simpson clonality was computed per sample as the square root of Simpson's diversity index over productive rearrangements. In TCRdb, the immuneACCESS table is reduced to in-frame sequences with V and J assigned. These tables do not hold every clone; where another copy was compared, an unresolved V gene accounts for under half, and the others remain unexplained. The DNA gave D and trimming, while V, J and clone size come from that table. The sample table holds roughly 72,000 clones, of which about 88% were seen once. The ten largest clones take up about 21% of the sample.

These data originate in a study of blood T cell repertoires in COVID-19 (dated by TCRdb to the early 2020s). In terms of the full investigation: The collaborator samples originated in the United States, Italy and Spain and spanned the acute and convalescent phases of COVID-19. The material from the prospective study consisted of cDNA or gDNA derived from T cells, B-cell-depleted T cells, or PBMCs. The repertoires were released in a freely available public database meant as a resource for research on the immune response to SARS-CoV-2. HLA class I and class II types, where available, came from metadata supplied by the sample provider rather than from assay-based typing. Sample metadata almost always included a de-identified subject ID, COVID-19 status, age in years and sex. Samples were obtained from the ongoing ImmuneRACE study (first 160 participants) and from about 1,300 subjects provided by 6 global collaborators. The dataset comprised deeply sampled blood TCRbeta repertoires from subjects exposed to, actively infected with, or recovered from COVID-19.

Overall study outcomes, separate from this receptor: The amount of clinical and demographic metadata varied by source and participant and was provided uncurated.

Collaborating institutions collected whole blood in K2EDTA tubes following their own protocols. For TCRbeta analysis, collaborator samples were shipped as frozen whole blood, as isolated PBMCs, or as DNA extracted from either sample type. This clonotype was obtained from a human donor in a cohort sampled during active COVID-19. The sequenced sample was peripheral blood. Rearrangement joined TRBV11-2 to TRBJ1-1, and 7 junction bases match TRBD1. DNA sequence: TGTGCCAGCAGCTTATACTGGACAGGGAACACTGAAGCTTTCTTT. Its protein reads: CASSLYWTGNTEAFF.